This T cell receptor (beta chain) was sequenced for a study of shared clonotypes between healthy human individuals. Across the whole study: A couple of female and a few male donors aged 18 to 49 were enrolled.

In germline, CDR1 is LGHNA, CDR2 YNFKEQ. V was shortened by 2 bases and J by 8 bases, with 16 bases between the two germline ends. This CDR3 contains 15 residues. Method: immunoSEQ multiplex PCR; TCRdb's copy keeps in-frame clones and lacks some. The sample contains roughly 2.2 million clones, roughly 92% of which appear only once. The sequencing input was naive CD4+ T cells from PBMCs. Subset reported: CD45RA+ positively selected. The source is a man between 18 and 29 years old in good health. Some clones in this sample may be carry-over from other donors' samples. The J gene is TRBJ2-1, the V gene TRBV4-2; D might be TRBD2 (5 bases). The chain's CDR3 is CASSQYTLGSYEQFF. The CDR3 DNA follows: TGTGCCAGCAGCCAATATACACTAGGCTCGTATGAGCAGTTCTTC.